The 30 T cell receptor beta chains in this list originate from one sample, sequenced in a study of regulatory T cells in long-lasting Graves disease. Time point described: newly diagnosed GD, antithyroid drugs for less than 3 months. PBMC RNA served as the TCR library source. Researchers made TCR beta libraries by using iRepertoire HTBI primers and running Arm-PCR on CDR3 regions. From the multiplex PCR reads, TCRdb called clonotypes with MiXCR, one entry per CDR3 protein. The sample includes 320,000 or so distinct CDR3 sequences, 18% of them seen just once. Sequences were derived from peripheral blood mononuclear cells (PBMCs), sampled at new diagnosis, from a patient treated with antithyroid drugs. The receptor set was obtained from a female donor with Graves disease.

Many counts were recorded for this clonotype. This sequence joins TRBV3-1 and TRBJ2-2; 9 nucleotides align to TRBD2. V gave up 4 bases and J gave up 3 bases; unmatched junction bases: 12. Germline loops: CDR1 LGHDT, CDR2 YNNKEL (reference sequence). The length of the CDR3 is 18 residues. CDR3 coding DNA: TGTGCCAGCAGCCCTAGCGGGGTGGTTAGTCAGTACACCGGGGAGCTGTTTTTT. It translates to CASSPSGVVSQYTGELFF.

This clonotype has ten or more counts. The V and J genes are TRBV2 and TRBJ1-3; D is ambiguous. V lost 6 bases and J 2 bases, leaving 20 bases between the germline ends. This CDR3 comprises 17 residues. Germline V lookup: CDR1 SNHLY, CDR2 FYNNEI. CDR3 in DNA: TGTGCCAGCAGAGAGGGAGCCTCACACTACGCTGGAAACACCATATATTTT. The encoded protein is CASREGASHYAGNTIYF.

This clonotype was found many times. The chain links TRBV20-1 to TRBJ2-7; D gene unclear. This CDR3 has 15 residues. Germline CDR1 and CDR2: DFQATT and SNEGSKA (reference sequence). The germline V and J ends were trimmed by 0 bases and 0 bases, with 12 bases remaining between them. The CDR3 region has the DNA TGCAGTGCTAGAGATATCCAGGAGAGCTCCTACGAGCAGTACTTC. Its protein is CSARDIQESSYEQYF.

The sample holds many counts of this clonotype. V and J are TRBV3-1 and TRBJ1-2; D call uncertain. V was cut by 3 bases and J by 7 bases, with 9 bases left in between. CDR3 size: 12 residues. The germline CDR1 and CDR2 sequences are LGHDT and YNNKEL (reference sequence). CDR3 coding DNA: TGTGCCAGCAGCCAGGCAGGAAGTGGCTACACCTTC. This translates into CASSQAGSGYTF. The full variable domain, in which reference TRBV3-1 and TRBJ1-2 provide the parts outside the CDR3, is DTAVSQTPKYLVTQMGNDKSIKCEQNLGHDTMYWYKQDSKKFLKIMFSYNNKELIINETVPNRFSPKSPDKAHLNLHINSLELGDSAVYFCASSQAGSGYTFGSGTRLTVV.

This clonotype was observed many times. The gene calls are TRBV12-3 or TRBV12-4 and TRBJ2-7, with D tentatively TRBD1 (5 bases). V lost 5 bases and J 0 bases, leaving 11 bases between the germline ends. The CDR3 extends over 14 amino acids. CDR3 sequence reads: CASSPTATSYEQYF. The DNA for the CDR3 is TGTGCCAGCAGTCCGACAGCGACCTCCTACGAGCAGTACTTC.

Here the CDR3 reads CASRDRGQGLFF. The CDR3 coding sequence is TGTGCCAGTAGGGACAGGGGGCAGGGACTGTTTTTT. The chain combines TRBV19 with TRBJ1-4, with 11 bases that match TRBD1. CDR3 size: 12 residues. Germline V CDR1 and CDR2: LNHDA, SQIVND (reference sequence). V was clipped by 6 bases and J by 13 bases; unmatched bases: 4.

The rearrangement joins TRBV3-1 to TRBJ2-1; D tentatively fits TRBD1 or TRBD2 (5 bases each). The CDR3 is made up of 12 amino acids. Trimming shortened V by 8 bases and J by 5 bases, and 10 bases separated the two germline ends. Germline values: CDR1 LGHDT, CDR2 YNNKEL (reference sequence). The CDR3 here is CASRDPDNEQFF. As DNA, the CDR3 is TGTGCCAGCCGGGACCCAGACAATGAGCAGTTCTTC.

V usage is TRBV2 and J usage is TRBJ1-2; TRBD1 is a possible D gene (5 bases). Germline V lookup: CDR1 SNHLY, CDR2 FYNNEI. Trimming took 7 bases from V and 5 from J, leaving 17 bases between them. This CDR3 spans 14 amino acids. The DNA of the CDR3 is TGTGCCAGCACCCCCGAATTGACAGTTTATGGCTACACCTTC. Its protein is CASTPELTVYGYTF.

This clonotype was observed many times. The chain recombines TRBV6-1 with TRBJ1-2; possible D gene TRBD1, 5 bases. The CDR3 covers 16 residues. V shed 6 bases and J shed 0 bases, with 17 bases lying between them. Germline-derived CDR1 and CDR2 are MNHNS and SASEGT. The CDR3 is CASSFTTGDPNYGYTF. The CDR3 DNA reads as TGTGCCAGCAGCTTTACAACGGGGGACCCTAACTATGGCTACACCTTC.

Ten or more counts support this clonotype. The V call is TRBV6-1, the J call TRBJ1-4, with D perhaps TRBD1 (5 bases). Germline CDR1 and CDR2: MNHNS and SASEGT. The V end was cut by 8 bases, the J end by 8 bases, with 21 bases between. CDR3 length equals 15 residues. The CDR3, as DNA: TGTGCCAGCTACCCGACGGGGGGAGAAGACGAAAAACTGTTTTTT. Its protein is CASYPTGGEDEKLFF.

In this sample, this clonotype turned up many times. The genes are TRBV27 and TRBJ1-5; the D is unclear. V shed 2 bases and J shed 6 bases, with 8 bases lying between them. The CDR3 is 13 residues long. Germline V CDR1 and CDR2: MNHEY, SMNVEV (reference sequence). CDR3 DNA sequence: TGTGCCAGCAGTTTAGGAGGGTCTCAGCCCCAGCATTTT. As protein: CASSLGGSQPQHF.

The table lists this clonotype with many counts. The DNA is omitted, as the CDR3 cannot be located on it reliably, and the CDR3 follows TCRdb's listing. The chain recombines TRBV6-5 with TRBJ2-7; the DNA was not compared with TRBD1, the D call given in the table. Termini included, the CDR3 measures 14 amino acids. The germline V gene encodes CDR1 MNHEY and CDR2 SVGAGI. Here the CDR3 reads CASSYFGPGYEQYF.

This clonotype was observed many times. The chain combines TRBV9 with TRBJ1-1; possible D gene TRBD1, 5 bases. The CDR3 extends over 14 amino acids. V was shortened by 5 bases and J by 1 base, with 12 bases between the two germline ends. Germline V lookup: CDR1 SGDLS, CDR2 YYNGEE. In DNA, the CDR3 is TGTGCCAGCAGTGCCTTCCAGGGGAACACTGAAGCTTTCTTT. Translating gives CASSAFQGNTEAFF. Variable domain in full (rest from reference TRBV9 and TRBJ1-1): DSGVTQTPKHLITATGQRVTLRCSPRSGDLSVYWYQQSLDQGLQFLIQYYNGEERAKGNILERFSAQQFPDLHSELNLSSLELGDSALYFCASSAFQGNTEAFFGQGTRLTVV.

This clonotype occurred many times. The CDR3 loop reads CSVERRRTEAFF. As DNA, the CDR3 is TGCAGCGTTGAAAGACGGAGGACTGAAGCTTTCTTT. The chain employs TRBV29-1 and TRBJ1-1; D is unresolved. The CDR3 has 12 residues. Per germline, CDR1 SQVTM and CDR2 ANQGSEA. V was cut by 2 bases and J by 5 bases, with 9 bases left in between. The full variable domain, completed using reference TRBV29-1 and TRBJ1-1, is SAVISQKPSRDICQRGTSLTIQCQVDSQVTMMFWYRQQPGQSLTLIATANQGSEATYESGFVIDKFPISRPNLTFSTLTVSNMSPEDSSIYLCSVERRRTEAFFGQGTRLTVV.

Regarding this clonotype: A read error likely explains this, since a far larger clone differs by one base. The chain carries TRBV11-2 and TRBJ1-5; D remains unclear. Germline assignment: CDR1 SGHAT and CDR2 FQNNGV. The CDR3 is 13 amino acids. This CDR3 reads CASSPMVNQPEHF. CDR3 DNA: TGTGCCAGTAGCCCGATGGTAAATCAGCCCGAGCATTTT.

This clonotype was seen many times. The rearrangement uses TRBV10-1 and TRBJ2-7; 9 positions agree with TRBD1. The CDR3 covers 15 residues. The germline CDR1 and CDR2 sequences are WNHNN and SYGVQD (reference sequence). The trim removed 2 bases at V and 1 base at J, leaving 3 bases unmatched. DNA of the CDR3: TGCGCCAGCAGTGAGGGGACAGGGAGGTCCTACGAGCAGTACTTC. It codes for CASSEGTGRSYEQYF.

This clonotype was found a few times. Since a much larger clone is just one base distant, this may be a read error. The genes are TRBV20-1 and TRBJ2-7; D may be TRBD2 (5 bases). This CDR3 has 14 amino acids. The V end was cut by 3 bases, the J end by 1 base, with 13 bases between. Per germline, CDR1 DFQATT and CDR2 SNEGSKA (reference sequence). Here the CDR3 DNA reads TGCAGTGCTAGGTGGAGACTAACTTCCTACGAGCAGTACTTC. Translation: CSARWRLTSYEQYF.

There are many counts of this clonotype. This chain links TRBV20-1 with TRBJ1-4; D not certain. Trimming removed 6 bases at V and 10 bases at J, with 12 bases between. The CDR3 has 11 amino acids. Germline V gene data show CDR1 as DFQATT and CDR2 as SNEGSKA (reference sequence). This CDR3 is CSAPDLGKLFF. The CDR3 DNA reads as TGCAGTGCGCCAGATCTGGGAAAACTGTTTTTT.

This clonotype was recorded many times. The chain recombines TRBV3-1 with TRBJ2-1; TRBD1 might be the D (6 bases). CDR1 is LGHDT, CDR2 YNNKEL, per germline (reference sequence). Trimming took off 1 base at V and 8 bases at J, with 21 bases between the two ends. The CDR3 runs 17 residues. The CDR3 loop reads CASSQVSLGGVQDEQFF. The CDR3 nucleotides read TGTGCCAGCAGCCAAGTGTCGTTAGGGGGAGTTCAGGATGAGCAGTTCTTC.

The chain couples TRBV30 to TRBJ2-7; 8 positions match TRBD1. Germline V gene sequence: CDR1 GTSNPN, CDR2 SVGIG (reference sequence). The CDR3 covers 13 residues. V lost 5 bases and J lost 6; bases outside the gene matches: 9. The CDR3 protein is CAWSHRGISEQYF. CDR3 coding DNA: TGTGCCTGGTCGCACAGGGGGATAAGCGAGCAGTACTTC.

In its sample, this clonotype was seen many times. The chain is built from TRBV28 and TRBJ2-3; D might be TRBD2 (7 bases). Germline CDR1 MDHEN, CDR2 SYDVKM. V lost 4 bases and J 0 bases, leaving 14 bases between the germline ends. CDR3 length equals 16 residues. CDR3 DNA sequence: TGTGCCAGCAGTTCACAAGGGGGGGTTAGCACAGATACGCAGTATTTT. Amino acid sequence: CASSSQGGVSTDTQYF.

V and J are TRBV24-1 and TRBJ2-2; 8 nucleotides agree with TRBD1. This CDR3 is built from 14 residues. V lost 4 bases, J lost 6 bases, and 3 bases stayed unmatched. The germline V gene has CDR1 KGHDR and CDR2 SFDVKD. The CDR3 DNA is TGTGCCACCAGTGAGCCAGGGGGCCCCGGGGAGCTGTTTTTT. Translating it yields CATSEPGGPGELFF.

The chain links TRBV18 to TRBJ1-5, with D possibly matching TRBD1 (5 bases). Deletions cut 4 bases from V and 6 bases from J, with 10 bases between. Germline loops: CDR1 KGHSH, CDR2 LQKENI. The CDR3 is 13 residues long. The CDR3: CASSQGDSQPQHF. In DNA form, the CDR3 reads TGTGCCAGCTCACAGGGCGACAGTCAGCCCCAGCATTTT.

In this sample, this clonotype turned up many times. The chain is built from TRBV6-5 and TRBJ1-4; D is unclear. Germline CDR1 and CDR2: MNHEY and SVGAGI. V lost 2 bases and J lost 7, with 17 bases in between. The CDR3 sequence is 16 residues long. CDR3 residues: CASSYGVALTGEKLFF. In DNA form, the CDR3 reads TGTGCCAGCAGTTACGGGGTAGCCCTCACCGGTGAAAAACTGTTTTTT.

The sample holds a few counts of this clonotype. The chain is built from TRBV12-3 or TRBV12-4 and TRBJ2-1; TRBD2 aligns across 12 bases. V gave up 6 bases and J gave up 0 bases; unmatched junction bases: 9. The CDR3 extends over 18 amino acids. The CDR3 region has the DNA TGTGCCAGCAGCTACGGACTAGCGGGAACGAGCTCCTACAATGAGCAGTTCTTC. Amino acids: CASSYGLAGTSSYNEQFF.

This clonotype has a count of ten or more. Its ends do not fully match the called genes, so a read error is possible. V gene TRBV24-1 combines with J gene TRBJ2-5, with TRBD2 identical over 10 bases. This CDR3 is 16 amino acids long. Germline V gene data show CDR1 as KGHDR and CDR2 as SFDVKD. CDR3 loop: CATSDLAGGPGEAQYF. As DNA, the CDR3 is TGTGCCACCAGTGATTTAGCGGGAGGGCCGGGAGAGGCCCAGTACTTC.

This clonotype was counted ten times or more. The chain combines TRBV5-1 with TRBJ2-7; tentatively, D is TRBD1 (6 bases). The CDR3 is made up of 13 amino acids. V was clipped by 2 bases and J by 6 bases, with 12 bases between them. The germline gives CDR1 SGHRS, CDR2 YFSETQ. The CDR3 is CASSFTGFAEQYF. In DNA, the CDR3 is TGCGCCAGCAGCTTCACAGGGTTCGCCGAGCAGTACTTC.

J is TRBJ2-2 and V is TRBV20-1, with 9 positions matching TRBD2. The CDR3 extends over 14 amino acids. Germline values: CDR1 DFQATT, CDR2 SNEGSKA (reference sequence). J lost 5 bases, V lost 1 base, and 2 bases had no gene match. The chain's CDR3 is CSARVLAGTGELFF. As DNA, the CDR3 is TGCAGTGCTAGAGTGCTAGCGGGAACCGGGGAGCTGTTTTTT.

This clonotype was seen ten or more times. V and J are TRBV29-1 and TRBJ2-3; 9 nucleotides line up with TRBD2. Trimming at V came to 5 bases and at J to 6 bases, leaving 9 bases not matched to a gene. Germline CDR1 is SQVTM and CDR2 is ANQGSEA. This CDR3 comprises 14 residues. For the CDR3, the DNA is TGCAGCGTTCTAACTGGACTAGCGTGGGATACGCAGTATTTT. This translates into CSVLTGLAWDTQYF.

This clonotype showed up many times. V is TRBV6-1 and J is TRBJ2-7, with D possibly being TRBD1 (6 bases). There are 15 residues in the CDR3. The V end was cut by 8 bases, the J end by 4 bases, with 21 bases between. The germline gives CDR1 MNHNS, CDR2 SASEGT. CDR3 sequence: CASWVVGTPTYEQYF. The CDR3 bases are TGTGCCAGCTGGGTGGTGGGGACACCTACTTACGAGCAGTACTTC.